These T cell receptor beta chains were read from a single sample in a study of vaccination effects on CD4 cells after COVID-19. Assay: immunoSEQ multiplex PCR; the TCRdb copy retains only in-frame clones and omits some. The data show 40,000 to 50,000 clones, more than 65% seen once. These receptors have no identified antigens. The sample was CD4+ T cells from PBMCs cultured without peptide, taken after COVID-19 vaccination. The receptors here all came from a human donor who received a COVID-19 vaccine. The CDR3 runs from the conserved cysteine through the conserved F or W. The order of the fields is clone size, D gene, J gene, V gene, CDR3 protein, CDR3 DNA. The D gene is left open where the match is weak. Not all rows give a size; the values are once, few, many and, for expanded clones, a class.

clone size: NA
D gene: NA
J gene: TRBJ1-3
V gene: TRBV5-1
CDR3 protein: CASSPGLSKNTIYF
CDR3 DNA: TGCGCCAGCAGTCCGGGGCTCTCGAAAAACACCATATATTTT

clone size: NA
D gene: NA
J gene: TRBJ1-1
V gene: TRBV2
CDR3 protein: CASSEMGLETEAFF
CDR3 DNA: TGTGCCAGCAGTGAGATGGGGTTAGAAACTGAAGCTTTCTTT

clone size: NA
D gene: NA
J gene: TRBJ2-3
V gene: TRBV18
CDR3 protein: CASSPPVSTDTQYF
CDR3 DNA: TGTGCCAGCTCACCACCGGTTAGCACAGATACGCAGTATTTT

clone size: NA
D gene: NA
J gene: TRBJ1-2
V gene: TRBV6-5
CDR3 protein: CASTRGPNYGYTF
CDR3 DNA: TGTGCCAGCACCCGGGGACCGAACTATGGCTACACCTTC

clone size: NA
D gene: NA
J gene: TRBJ2-7
V gene: TRBV24-1
CDR3 protein: CATSDGTSTYEQYF
CDR3 DNA: TGTGCCACCAGTGACGGGACAAGCACCTACGAGCAGTACTTC

clone size: NA
D gene: NA
J gene: TRBJ2-6
V gene: TRBV7-2
CDR3 protein: CASSLATHSGANVLTF
CDR3 DNA: TGTGCCAGCAGCTTAGCCACCCACTCTGGGGCCAACGTCCTGACTTTC

clone size: NA
D gene: NA
J gene: TRBJ2-6
V gene: TRBV19
CDR3 protein: CASSILPGLLSGANVLTF
CDR3 DNA: TGTGCCAGTAGTATTTTACCGGGACTTCTCTCTGGGGCCAACGTCCTGACTTTC

clone size: few
D gene: TRBD2
J gene: TRBJ2-5
V gene: TRBV9
CDR3 protein: CASSARGGEGETQYF
CDR3 DNA: TGTGCCAGCAGCGCCCGGGGGGGTGAGGGAGAGACCCAGTACTTC

clone size: NA
D gene: NA
J gene: TRBJ2-2
V gene: TRBV29-1
CDR3 protein: CSVYAGYTGELFF
CDR3 DNA: TGCAGCGTTTATGCCGGGTACACCGGGGAGCTGTTTTTT

clone size: NA
D gene: NA
J gene: TRBJ2-5
V gene: TRBV5-1
CDR3 protein: CASRLGRGLEETQYF
CDR3 DNA: TGCGCCAGCAGACTGGGTAGGGGATTAGAGGAGACCCAGTACTTC

clone size: NA
D gene: TRBD2
J gene: TRBJ2-7
V gene: TRBV3-1/TRBV3-2
CDR3 protein: CASSRTGTSVRHEQYF
CDR3 DNA: TGTGCCAGCAGCCGAACCGGGACTAGCGTAAGGCACGAGCAGTACTTC

clone size: NA
D gene: NA
J gene: TRBJ1-1
V gene: TRBV19
CDR3 protein: CASSPRQETTTLNTEAFF
CDR3 DNA: TGTGCCAGTAGTCCTAGACAGGAGACTACTACATTGAACACTGAAGCTTTCTTT

clone size: NA
D gene: NA
J gene: TRBJ1-6
V gene: TRBV6-4
CDR3 protein: CASSEARGSPLHF
CDR3 DNA: TGTGCCAGCAGTGAGGCTCGGGGTTCACCCCTCCACTTT